This TCR beta chain comes out of a study of blood T cell repertoires in COVID-19. Study context: Sources were T cells, B-cell-depleted T cells, or PBMCs; the material itself was cDNA or gDNA.

This clone was picked up a small number of times. In the original workflow: Estimated nucleated cell counts came from reference gene primer amplification. Sequenced by immunoSEQ multiplex PCR; TCRdb stores in-frame clones only, minus some. The V and J calls and clone size are taken from that table; D and trimming were inferred from the DNA. The table includes almost 200,000 clones, about nine tenths detected once. This CDR3 contains 15 residues. V dropped 0 bases and J dropped 3 bases, with 11 bases sitting between them. Germline CDR1 reads MNHEY; CDR2 reads SVGAGI. The sample was peripheral blood. The sequence was obtained from a woman in her seventies with acute or convalescent COVID-19. The genes are TRBV6-5 and TRBJ1-1, with D possibly being TRBD1 (5 bases). CDR3 coding DNA: TGTGCCAGCAGTTACTCACCCGGAGGGGACACTGAAGCTTTCTTT. It specifies CASSYSPGGDTEAFF.